Below, 23 T cell receptor beta chains from the same sample are listed, as sequenced in a study of blood T cell repertoires in COVID-19. Libraries were prepared by immunoSEQ multiplex PCR; TCRdb keeps only in-frame clonotypes and omits some of them. The table has hundreds of thousands of clones, around 85% seen once. The sample consisted of peripheral blood. Receptors originate from a man in his forties with acute or convalescent COVID-19.

The chain carries TRBV27 and TRBJ2-1; possible D gene TRBD2, 6 bases. Germline lookup yields CDR1 MNHEY and CDR2 SMNVEV (reference sequence). V lost 7 bases to trimming and J lost 9 bases, with 10 bases between them. This CDR3 region has 11 residues. DNA of the CDR3: TGTGCCAGCATGGGACTTCTTGAGCAGTTCTTC. As protein: CASMGLLEQFF.

This clone occurred once. The chain carries TRBV4-1 and TRBJ2-7; tentatively, D is TRBD1 (6 bases). CDR1 and CDR2 from the germline V gene are MGHRA and YSYEKL. This CDR3 is built from 15 residues. V was trimmed by 0 bases and J by 5 bases, leaving 14 bases between them. The CDR3 DNA sequence: TGCGCCAGCAGCCAAGATGCCCAGGGGTTCGACGAGCAGTACTTC. Its translation: CASSQDAQGFDEQYF.

This chain links TRBV28 with TRBJ2-3; 8 bases fit TRBD2. The junction had 7 bases not matched to a gene; V was cut back by 3 bases and J by 5 bases. This CDR3 region has 15 residues. Germline values: CDR1 MDHEN, CDR2 SYDVKM. The CDR3 sequence: CASSFAAGGVDTQYF. CDR3 DNA: TGTGCCAGCAGTTTTGCGGCGGGGGGCGTAGATACGCAGTATTTT.

The chain combines TRBV19 with TRBJ2-7, with D perhaps TRBD2 (5 bases). The CDR3 is 15 amino acids. Germline CDR1 is LNHDA and CDR2 is SQIVND (reference sequence). V lost 3 bases and J lost 4, with 16 bases in between. The CDR3 coding sequence is TGTGCCAGTAGTATGGTCGGAGGTTCGGGGTACGAGCAGTACTTC. This codes for CASSMVGGSGYEQYF.

The gene calls are TRBV29-1 and TRBJ1-1; 8 bases fit TRBD1. Germline V gives CDR1 SQVTM, CDR2 ANQGSEA. J gave up 4 bases and V 6 bases, and 10 bases lay outside the gene matches. The CDR3 runs 14 residues. The CDR3 DNA sequence: TGCAGCGTGGCAGGGGGCGCTTGGGTCACTGAAGCTTTCTTT. Protein product: CSVAGGAWVTEAFF. Full variable domain (rest looked up from reference TRBV29-1 and TRBJ1-1): SAVISQKPSRDICQRGTSLTIQCQVDSQVTMMFWYRQQPGQSLTLIATANQGSEATYESGFVIDKFPISRPNLTFSTLTVSNMSPEDSSIYLCSVAGGAWVTEAFFGQGTRLTVV.

V usage is TRBV5-5 and J usage is TRBJ2-7, with 11 nucleotides matching TRBD2. After removal of 3 bases from V and 4 bases from J, the junction contained 6 bases not matched to a gene. Germline V gene sequence: CDR1 SGHKS, CDR2 YYEKEE (reference sequence). This CDR3 region has 15 residues. DNA for the CDR3: TGTGCCAGCAGCTGGAGACTAGCGGGGAATTACGAGCAGTACTTC. Amino acids: CASSWRLAGNYEQYF.

The CDR3 region is CASSPNNEQFF. CDR3 DNA: TGTGCCAGCTCACCTAACAATGAGCAGTTCTTC. J is TRBJ2-1 and V is TRBV18; no clear D. The V end was cut by 3 bases, the J end by 5 bases, with 2 bases between. Germline loops: CDR1 KGHSH, CDR2 LQKENI. The CDR3 loop spans 11 amino acids.

The rearrangement links TRBV7-2 to TRBJ2-5; 7 bases line up with TRBD1. There are 14 residues in the CDR3. The germline gives CDR1 SGHTA, CDR2 FQGNSA. After removal of 5 bases from V and 2 bases from J, the junction contained 5 bases not matched to a gene. The CDR3 reads CASSLGTAQETQYF. CDR3 coding DNA: TGTGCCAGCAGCCTTGGGACAGCGCAAGAGACCCAGTACTTC.

This clone was detected a few times. The rearrangement links TRBV20-1 to TRBJ1-2; D is undetermined. The CDR3 runs 11 residues. Trimming shortened V by 3 bases and J by 4 bases, and 6 bases separated the two germline ends. Per the germline V gene, CDR1 is DFQATT and CDR2 is SNEGSKA (reference sequence). CDR3 amino acids: CSARRAYGYTF. In DNA, the CDR3 is TGCAGTGCTAGGAGAGCCTATGGCTACACCTTC.

This chain joins TRBV5-5 and TRBJ1-2; 10 nucleotides agree with TRBD1. This CDR3 has 14 amino acids. CDR1 and CDR2 from the germline V gene are SGHKS and YYEKEE (reference sequence). Trimming cost V 3 bases and J 5 bases; bases outside gene matches: 4. As DNA, the CDR3 is TGTGCCAGCAGCTGGGGGGACAGGGGATATGGCTACACCTTC. Protein product: CASSWGDRGYGYTF. Combining the CDR3 with reference TRBV5-5 and TRBJ1-2 gives the whole variable domain DAGVTQSPTHLIKTRGQQVTLRCSPISGHKSVSWYQQVLGQGPQFIFQYYEKEERGRGNFPDRFSARQFPNYSSELNVNALLLGDSALYLCASSWGDRGYGYTFGSGTRLTVV.

J is TRBJ2-3 and V is TRBV14; D uncertain. The CDR3 runs to 12 residues. Germline CDR1 SGHDN, CDR2 FVKESK. The V end lost 1 base, the J end lost 7 bases, and 6 bases lay between the germline ends. The CDR3: CASSQVIHTQYF. For the CDR3, the DNA is TGTGCCAGCAGCCAAGTTATCCATACGCAGTATTTT.

The chain is built from TRBV24-1 and TRBJ2-5; TRBD1 matches at 7 bases. Per the germline V gene, CDR1 is KGHDR and CDR2 is SFDVKD. The CDR3 extends over 16 amino acids. Germline trimming cut 3 bases from V and 0 bases from J; bases unmatched to any gene: 6. The CDR3 nucleotides read TGTGCCACCAGTGATCCTGACAGGGCCCACCAAGAGACCCAGTACTTC. This sequence encodes CATSDPDRAHQETQYF.

This clone was seen just once. The rearrangement joins TRBV4-1 to TRBJ2-7, with TRBD2 matching over 9 bases. The CDR3 runs 18 residues. Germline values: CDR1 MGHRA, CDR2 YSYEKL. V was clipped by 4 bases and J by 4 bases; unmatched bases: 17. CDR3 DNA sequence: TGCGCCAGCAGCCTAAAGTGGGGCCGACTAGCGGAAAATTACGAGCAGTACTTC. Translated: CASSLKWGRLAENYEQYF.

The chain couples TRBV2 to TRBJ2-7, with 7 bases matching TRBD2. The germline gives CDR1 SNHLY, CDR2 FYNNEI. V was clipped by 7 bases and J by 3 bases; unmatched bases: 12. The CDR3 is made up of 15 amino acids. The CDR3 DNA reads as TGTGCCAGCACTTATTCTAGGGCGGGGGACTACGAGCAGTACTTC. Translated: CASTYSRAGDYEQYF.

The J gene is TRBJ1-5, the V gene TRBV5-1, with a tentative D call TRBD1 (5 bases). The CDR3 extends over 15 amino acids. V lost 0 bases and J lost 3, with 10 bases in between. Looked up from germline, CDR1 is SGHRS and CDR2 is YFSETQ. The CDR3 DNA is TGCGCCAGCAGCTTGGATGGACACCTCAATCAGCCCCAGCATTTT. As protein: CASSLDGHLNQPQHF.

This chain uses TRBV19 with TRBJ2-4; D remains ambiguous. The germline V and J ends were trimmed by 1 base and 13 bases, with 8 bases remaining between them. The CDR3 loop spans 11 amino acids. The V gene's germline CDR1 is LNHDA and CDR2 SQIVND (reference sequence). The CDR3 reads CASSIGLLQYF. The CDR3 DNA sequence: TGTGCCAGTAGTATAGGCCTCCTACAGTACTTC.

V and J are TRBV25-1 and TRBJ1-1; D possibly corresponds to TRBD1 (5 bases). The V gene lost 8 bases and the J gene lost 5 bases, with 12 bases spanning the gap. Germline V CDR1 and CDR2: MGHDK, SYGVNS. The length of the CDR3 is 12 residues. The CDR3 DNA reads as TGTGCCAGCCGTGGTGGGGGGACTGAAGCTTTCTTT. Its protein is CASRGGGTEAFF.

This clone has a handful of counts. This chain joins TRBV19 and TRBJ2-2; TRBD1 matches at 7 bases. Germline CDR1 and CDR2: LNHDA and SQIVND (reference sequence). This CDR3 contains 15 residues. The trim removed 3 bases at V and 6 bases at J, leaving 7 bases unmatched. Here the CDR3 DNA reads TGTGCCAGTAGTATCTCCAGGGGGTTGGCCGGGGAGCTGTTTTTT. Its protein is CASSISRGLAGELFF.

The chain is built from TRBV9 and TRBJ2-6, with a tentative D call TRBD1 (6 bases). V dropped 0 bases and J dropped 2 bases, with 15 bases sitting between them. CDR1 SGDLS and CDR2 YYNGEE come from the germline V gene. This CDR3 comprises 18 residues. CDR3 in amino acids: CASSVEVGTYAGANVLTF. The CDR3 DNA is TGTGCCAGCAGCGTAGAGGTCGGGACATACGCTGGGGCCAACGTCCTGACTTTC.

This chain joins TRBV6-6 and TRBJ1-1; D ambiguous. Germline V gives CDR1 MNHNY, CDR2 SVGAGI (reference sequence). The CDR3 has 16 residues. V dropped 6 bases and J dropped 1 base, with 18 bases sitting between them. In nucleotides, the CDR3 is TGTGCCAGCAGGCGGGGTCAATCTTCCCCGAACACTGAAGCTTTCTTT. Protein sequence: CASRRGQSSPNTEAFF.

This rearrangement joins TRBV28 to TRBJ1-4; weak D call: TRBD1 (5 bases). Trimming left V 9 bases short and J 2 bases short, with 16 bases between. The CDR3 spans 15 residues. The V gene's germline CDR1 is MDHEN and CDR2 SYDVKM. This CDR3 is CASRTPQGTNEKLFF. The CDR3 coding sequence is TGTGCCAGTCGGACCCCCCAGGGCACTAATGAAAAACTGTTTTTT.

The gene calls are TRBV2 and TRBJ2-3, with TRBD1 matching over 11 bases. Looked up from germline, CDR1 is SNHLY and CDR2 is FYNNEI. With 6 bases clipped from V and 1 base from J, the junction kept 6 bases outside the gene matches. The CDR3 consists of 16 residues. In DNA, the CDR3 is TGTGCCAGCAGCTCAAAGGGACAGGGGGGCACAGATACGCAGTATTTT. This sequence encodes CASSSKGQGGTDTQYF.

The chain recombines TRBV6-6 with TRBJ1-1, with TRBD1 matching 7 bases. The CDR3 consists of 15 residues. Germline lookup yields CDR1 MNHNY and CDR2 SVGAGI (reference sequence). V shed 2 bases, J shed 5 bases, and the junction held 8 bases outside the gene matches. The CDR3 region is CASSYRAGGGTEAFF. CDR3 coding DNA: TGTGCCAGCAGTTACAGAGCAGGGGGAGGTACTGAAGCTTTCTTT.